Below, 13 T cell receptor beta chains from the same sample are listed, as sequenced in a study of early T cells in non-severe SARS-CoV-2 infection. TCRdb passed the 5' RACE reads through MiXCR, listing each CDR3 protein once. This table holds 99,000 or so distinct CDR3 sequences, 16% found once. Sequencing was performed on whole blood. All receptors derive from an adult who was a healthcare worker with PCR-confirmed SARS-CoV-2 infection or an uninfected control (not recorded which).

This clonotype was seen only a few times. This chain joins TRBV5-1 and TRBJ2-1; D gene unclear. This CDR3 comprises 14 residues. Trimming left V 5 bases short and J 5 bases short, with 14 bases between. CDR1 is SGHRS and CDR2 is YFSETQ in the germline V gene. The CDR3 DNA reads as TGCGCCAGCAGGAGAAGCGAGAGCAACAATGAGCAGTTCTTC. It codes for CASRRSESNNEQFF.

The genes are TRBV7-9 and TRBJ1-6; D uncertain. The CDR3 runs 16 residues. Germline V gene data show CDR1 as SEHNR and CDR2 as FQNEAQ (reference sequence). The V end lost 1 base, the J end lost 3 bases, and 10 bases lay between the germline ends. The CDR3 sequence is CASSLGTTLYNSPLHF. For the CDR3, the DNA is TGTGCCAGCAGCTTAGGGACTACCCTCTATAATTCACCCCTCCACTTT.

This clonotype was found a few times. The gene calls are TRBV7-2 and TRBJ1-1, with a possible D match to TRBD1 (5 bases). The germline gives CDR1 SGHTA, CDR2 FQGNSA. The CDR3 contains 16 residues. Between the trimmed V and J ends, which lost 3 bases and 5 bases, there was a span of 19 bases. CDR3 region: CASSLVGQGGRTEAFF. As DNA, the CDR3 is TGTGCCAGCAGCTTGGTTGGGCAGGGCGGCCGAACTGAAGCTTTCTTT.

This clonotype was detected only once. One base away lies a much larger clone, so this may be a sequencing read error. The V and J genes are TRBV28 and TRBJ1-5; a possible D gene is TRBD1 (6 bases). The CDR3 contains 15 residues. The V end lost 2 bases, the J end lost 0 bases, and 8 bases lay between the germline ends. The germline V gene has CDR1 MDHEN and CDR2 SYDVKM. CDR3 amino acids: CASSLGGHSNQPQHF. CDR3 in DNA: TGTGCCAGCAGTTTAGGGGGGCATAGCAATCAGCCCCAGCATTTT.

The V and J genes are TRBV7-2 and TRBJ1-6; D gene uncertain. Germline CDR1 reads SGHTA; CDR2 reads FQGNSA. This CDR3 comprises 13 residues. Trimming removed 6 bases from V and 7 bases from J, with 10 bases in between. CDR3 protein: CASRGGYNSPLHF. CDR3 DNA sequence: TGTGCCAGCAGAGGAGGATACAATTCACCCCTCCACTTT.

This clonotype was counted only a few times. The chain is built from TRBV20-1 and TRBJ2-5; D is possibly TRBD1 or TRBD2 (5 bases each). Trimming stripped 3 bases from V and 0 bases from J, with 11 bases between. Germline lookup yields CDR1 DFQATT and CDR2 SNEGSKA (reference sequence). The CDR3 totals 14 residues. CDR3 region: CSASRDHDQETQYF. CDR3 DNA: TGCAGTGCTAGTAGGGACCATGACCAAGAGACCCAGTACTTC.

This clonotype was observed a handful of times. The CDR3 spells CASSSLTGGWPQHF. CDR3 coding DNA: TGTGCCAGCAGTTCCTTGACAGGCGGGTGGCCCCAGCATTTT. The V gene is TRBV27, the J gene TRBJ1-5; D might be TRBD1 (6 bases). The CDR3 runs 14 residues. Germline assignment: CDR1 MNHEY and CDR2 SMNVEV (reference sequence). The ends were cut back, 4 bases at V and 9 bases at J, with 16 bases in the middle.

This clonotype was counted many times. The J gene is TRBJ2-7, the V gene TRBV18, with a possible D match to TRBD2 (6 bases). CDR1 and CDR2 from the germline V gene are KGHSH and LQKENI. Between the trimmed V and J ends, which lost 3 bases and 3 bases, there was a span of 12 bases. This CDR3 comprises 14 residues. The chain's CDR3 is CASSPTGSNYEQYF. In DNA form, the CDR3 reads TGTGCCAGCTCACCTACCGGGAGCAACTACGAGCAGTACTTC. The whole variable domain, remainder taken from reference TRBV18 and TRBJ2-7, is NAGVMQNPRHLVRRRGQEARLRCSPMKGHSHVYWYRQLPEEGLKFMVYLQKENIIDESGMPKERFSAEFPKEGPSILRIQQVVRGDSAAYFCASSPTGSNYEQYFGPGTRLTVT.

V usage is TRBV20-1 and J usage is TRBJ2-3; 8 nucleotides align to TRBD2. The V gene's germline CDR1 is DFQATT and CDR2 SNEGSKA (reference sequence). The CDR3 totals 17 residues. V lost 0 bases, J lost 0 bases, and 8 bases stayed unmatched. The CDR3 is CSARELAGPISTDTQYF. For the CDR3, the DNA is TGCAGTGCTAGAGAGTTAGCGGGGCCCATAAGCACAGATACGCAGTATTTT.

This clonotype appeared a few times. The rearrangement joins TRBV2 to TRBJ2-7; D unclear. Germline assignment: CDR1 SNHLY and CDR2 FYNNEI. Trimming shortened V by 7 bases and J by 3 bases, and 13 bases separated the two germline ends. This CDR3 is 13 amino acids long. The CDR3 DNA is TGTGCCAGCAAGTGGTTGACCAGCTACGAGCAGTACTTC. Translated, it gives CASKWLTSYEQYF.

As concerns this clonotype: One base away lies a much larger clone, so this may be a sequencing read error. The chain employs TRBV20-1 and TRBJ1-1; 8 bases are shared with TRBD1. Looked up from germline, CDR1 is DFQATT and CDR2 is SNEGSKA (reference sequence). After removal of 0 bases from V and 3 bases from J, the junction contained 0 bases not matched to a gene. The CDR3 sequence is 13 residues long. In nucleotides, the CDR3 is TGCAGTGCTAGAGAGACAGGGGACACTGAAGCTTTCTTT. This codes for CSARETGDTEAFF.

Details on this clonotype: A much larger clone differs by one base, so this may be a read error. The V and J genes are TRBV7-2 and TRBJ2-3; D gene ambiguous. The CDR3 runs 12 residues. V gave up 5 bases and J gave up 2 bases, with 5 bases separating them. Germline CDR1 reads SGHTA; CDR2 reads FQGNSA. CDR3 amino acids: CASSINTDTQYF. CDR3 DNA: TGTGCCAGCAGCATTAACACAGATACGCAGTATTTT.

This clonotype was detected only a few times. The chain recombines TRBV5-1 with TRBJ2-1; 10 positions agree with TRBD2. Germline V gene sequence: CDR1 SGHRS, CDR2 YFSETQ. The CDR3 is 17 amino acids. Unmatched junction bases numbered 15, after V lost 4 bases and J lost 8 bases. As DNA, the CDR3 is TGCGCCAGCAGCCCCCTCCCACTAGCGGGGTTTAGGGATGAGCAGTTCTTC. Protein product: CASSPLPLAGFRDEQFF.